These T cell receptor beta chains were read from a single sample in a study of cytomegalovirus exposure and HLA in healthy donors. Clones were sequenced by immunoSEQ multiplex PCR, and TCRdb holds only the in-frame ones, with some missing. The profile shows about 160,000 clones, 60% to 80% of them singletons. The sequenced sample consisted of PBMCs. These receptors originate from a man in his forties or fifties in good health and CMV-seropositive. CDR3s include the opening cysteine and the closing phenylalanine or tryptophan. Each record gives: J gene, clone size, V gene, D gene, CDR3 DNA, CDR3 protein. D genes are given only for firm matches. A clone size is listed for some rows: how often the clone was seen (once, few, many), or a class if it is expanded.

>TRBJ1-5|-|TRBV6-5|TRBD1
TGTGCCAGCAGTATAACAGGGGTGGGCAATCAGCCCCAGCATTTT
CASSITGVGNQPQHF
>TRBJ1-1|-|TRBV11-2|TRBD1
TGTGCCAGCAGACTCACAGGGGGCTACACTGAAGCTTTCTTT
CASRLTGGYTEAFF
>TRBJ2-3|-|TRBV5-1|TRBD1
TGCGCCAGCAGCTTGGGGACAGGGCCCACAGATACGCAGTATTTT
CASSLGTGPTDTQYF
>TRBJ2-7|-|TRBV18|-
TGTGCCAGCTCACTAGGGGCCTACGAGCAGTACTTC
CASSLGAYEQYF
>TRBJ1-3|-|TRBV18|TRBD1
TGTGCCAGCTCACCACCGGACAGGGCCTCTGGAAACACCATATATTTT
CASSPPDRASGNTIYF
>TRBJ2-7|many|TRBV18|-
TGTGCCAGCTCACCACCGTCTGGGCAGGGAAACGAGCAGTACTTC
CASSPPSGQGNEQYF
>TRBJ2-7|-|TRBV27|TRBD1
TGTGCCAGCACGACAGGGTCGTACGAGCAGTACTTC
CASTTGSYEQYF
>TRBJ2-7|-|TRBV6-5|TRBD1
TGTGCCAGCAGTTACGGGGGACAGGGTTCCTACGAGCAGTACTTC
CASSYGGQGSYEQYF
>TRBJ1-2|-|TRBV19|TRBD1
TGTGCCAGTGCCCGGGACAGGGGATATGGCTACACCTTC
CASARDRGYGYTF
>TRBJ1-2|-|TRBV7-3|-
TGTGCCAGCAGCTTAACCGCAGGGAACTATGGCTACACCTTC
CASSLTAGNYGYTF
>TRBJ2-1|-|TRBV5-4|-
TGTGCCAGCAGCAACCGAGAGTTCGACGGGAACAATGAGCAGTTCTTC
CASSNREFDGNNEQFF
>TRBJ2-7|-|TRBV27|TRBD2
TGTGCCAGCAGTTTCGGGGGGGCGGCGTACGAGCAGTACTTC
CASSFGGAAYEQYF
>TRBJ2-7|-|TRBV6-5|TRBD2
TGTGCCAGCAGAACTACTAGCGGGGGTTACGAGCAGTACTTC
CASRTTSGGYEQYF
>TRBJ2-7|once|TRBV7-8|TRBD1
TGTGCCAGCAGCTTGGCCGGGACAGGGGAAGAGCAGTACTTC
CASSLAGTGEEQYF
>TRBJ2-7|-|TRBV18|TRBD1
TGTGCCAGCTCACCAGGTACAGGGGTGACGTACGAGCAGTACTTC
CASSPGTGVTYEQYF
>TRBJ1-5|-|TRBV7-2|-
TGTGCCAGCAGCTTTACCCGTTGGGACAAAAATCAGCCCCAGCATTTT
CASSFTRWDKNQPQHF
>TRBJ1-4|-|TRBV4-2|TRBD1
TGTGCCAGCAGCCAAGCCCTGACAGGGCCTAATGAAAAACTGTTTTTT
CASSQALTGPNEKLFF
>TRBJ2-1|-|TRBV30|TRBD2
TGTGCCTGGAATGGGGCGGGGGGGCTTGTGGAGTTCTTC
CAWNGAGGLVEFF
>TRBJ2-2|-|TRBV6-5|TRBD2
TGTGCCAGCAGTTTCGGACTAGCGGGTCTCACCGGGGAGCTGTTTTTT
CASSFGLAGLTGELFF
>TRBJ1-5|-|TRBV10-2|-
TGCGCCAGCAGTGATACAGGGTGGCAGCCCCAGCATTTT
CASSDTGWQPQHF
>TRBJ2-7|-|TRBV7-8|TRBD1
TGTGCCAGCAGCTTACTAGGGACAGGGGACTACGAGCAGTACTTC
CASSLLGTGDYEQYF
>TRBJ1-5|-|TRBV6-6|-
TGTGCCAGCAGCTACCTCCAGGGGAGCAATCAGCCCCAGCATTTT
CASSYLQGSNQPQHF